Listed here are 24 T cell receptor beta chains from one sample, sequenced in a study of blood T cell repertoires in COVID-19 (dated by TCRdb to the early 2020s). Receptor libraries were prepared by the immunoSEQ multiplex PCR assay. TCRdb retrieved this table from immuneACCESS and kept in-frame rearrangements only. Not all clones are present; in checked studies, unresolved V genes account for under half, and no reason is known for the remainder. The sample table lists about 220,000 clones, approximately 86% of them with a count of one. Of the sample, 3% to 3.5% falls within the top ten clones. The sample consisted of peripheral blood. The receptor set was obtained from a woman in her 30s who had recovered from COVID-19.

This clone was detected once. V usage is TRBV7-9 and J usage is TRBJ1-5; no clear D. Deletions cut 3 bases from V and 4 bases from J, with 4 bases between. The CDR3 loop spans 12 amino acids. Germline V gene sequence: CDR1 SEHNR, CDR2 FQNEAQ (reference sequence). In DNA, the CDR3 is TGTGCCAGCAGCTTCCTTAATCAGCCCCAGCATTTT. Translating gives CASSFLNQPQHF.

V usage is TRBV4-3 and J usage is TRBJ2-1; weak D call: TRBD1 (5 bases). V dropped 0 bases and J dropped 3 bases, with 9 bases sitting between them. This CDR3 comprises 15 residues. Germline CDR1 LGHNA, CDR2 YSLEER. The CDR3 is CASSQDGAYYNEQFF. Written as DNA, the CDR3 is TGCGCCAGCAGCCAAGATGGGGCATACTACAATGAGCAGTTCTTC.

The rearrangement uses TRBV12-5 and TRBJ2-3; unclear D gene. The CDR3 is 14 residues long. Per germline, CDR1 LGHNT and CDR2 FRNRAP. V was clipped by 6 bases and J by 2 bases, with 12 bases between them. CDR3 in DNA: TGTGCTAGTGGCCCTAAAAGCCTCACAGATACGCAGTATTTT. Translating it yields CASGPKSLTDTQYF.

The V gene is TRBV2, the J gene TRBJ2-7; D might be TRBD1 (6 bases). The CDR3 contains 13 residues. V was trimmed by 7 bases and J by 4 bases, leaving 14 bases between them. Germline V gene lookup returns CDR1 SNHLY and CDR2 FYNNEI. CDR3 in amino acids: CASTLGQFYEQYF. The CDR3 DNA is TGTGCCAGCACCCTAGGACAGTTTTACGAGCAGTACTTC.

Only one count was recorded for this clone. The gene calls are TRBV6-5 and TRBJ2-3; D call uncertain. From germline, CDR1 is MNHEY and CDR2 SVGAGI. The CDR3 covers 13 residues. V shed 2 bases and J shed 6 bases, with 9 bases lying between them. In nucleotides, the CDR3 is TGTGCCAGCAGTTACGCCGGGTCGGATACGCAGTATTTT. It specifies CASSYAGSDTQYF.

The V and J genes are TRBV21-1 and TRBJ1-1; the D call in the table, TRBD1, was not verified against the DNA. TRBV21-1 represents a pseudogene. The CDR3 is 14 residues long. CDR3: CASSKEGLTLEAFF. The CDR3, as DNA: TGTGCCAGCAGCAAAGAGGGGTTGACACTTGAAGCTTTCTTT.

The chain employs TRBV13 and TRBJ2-5; possibly TRBD1 for D (6 bases). The CDR3 extends over 15 amino acids. CDR1 and CDR2 from the germline V gene are PRHDT and FYEKMQ (reference sequence). The V end was cut by 3 bases, the J end by 4 bases, with 15 bases between. CDR3 DNA sequence: TGTGCCAGCAGCTTTGGGGGCGTCTCGGGAGAGACCCAGTACTTC. Protein sequence: CASSFGGVSGETQYF.

The chain links TRBV5-1 to TRBJ2-3; 10 nucleotides match TRBD2. CDR1 and CDR2 from the germline V gene are SGHRS and YFSETQ. This CDR3 is 16 amino acids long. The V segment lost 4 bases and the J segment 6 bases; nucleotides outside the gene matches: 11. CDR3 coding DNA: TGCGCCAGCAGCACCTACAGCGGGGGGGCCGGGGATACGCAGTATTTT. Translating it yields CASSTYSGGAGDTQYF. The whole variable domain, remainder taken from reference TRBV5-1 and TRBJ2-3, is KAGVTQTPRYLIKTRGQQVTLSCSPISGHRSVSWYQQTPGQGLQFLFEYFSETQRNKGNFPGRFSGRQFSNSRSEMNVSTLELGDSALYLCASSTYSGGAGDTQYFGPGTRLTVL.

The chain uses TRBV7-9 and TRBJ2-2; 11 bases are shared with TRBD2. The CDR3 extends over 16 amino acids. Germline V CDR1 and CDR2: SEHNR, FQNEAQ (reference sequence). V was pared by 1 base and J by 4 bases, with 2 bases of the junction left unmatched. The CDR3 region has the DNA TGTGCCAGCAGCTTAGTAGCGGGGGGGCCCACCGGGGAGCTGTTTTTT. Translating gives CASSLVAGGPTGELFF. The full variable domain, its missing parts supplied by reference TRBV7-9 and TRBJ2-2, is DTGVSQNPRHKITKRGQNVTFRCDPISEHNRLYWYRQTLGQGPEFLTYFQNEAQLEKSRLLSDRFSAERPKGSFSTLEIQRTEQGDSAMYLCASSLVAGGPTGELFFGEGSRLTVL.

The V and J genes are TRBV20-1 and TRBJ2-2; 8 nucleotides line up with TRBD2. With V trimmed by 5 bases and J by 7 bases, 12 bases remained unmatched. The germline V gene has CDR1 DFQATT and CDR2 SNEGSKA (reference sequence). The length of the CDR3 is 15 residues. The CDR3 loop is CSARGLAGGGGELFF. Written as DNA, the CDR3 is TGCAGTGCTCGTGGACTAGCAGGAGGTGGCGGGGAGCTGTTTTTT.

This clone was found once. This chain connects TRBV5-4 to TRBJ1-2; no reliable D call. There are 16 residues in the CDR3. Germline V gives CDR1 SGHNT, CDR2 YYREEE (reference sequence). V was pared by 4 bases and J by 6 bases, with 22 bases between. CDR3 nucleotides: TGTGCCAGCAGCCTCCCTGCCCTTGGAGCCTCGGATGGCTACACCTTC. Translation: CASSLPALGASDGYTF.

The J gene is TRBJ2-1, the V gene TRBV29-1; TRBD1 aligns across 9 bases. The V segment lost 1 base and the J segment 2 bases; nucleotides outside the gene matches: 12. The CDR3 covers 18 residues. Germline V lookup: CDR1 SQVTM, CDR2 ANQGSEA. CDR3 coding DNA: TGCAGCGTTGAAGGGCCCTTAACCGGGACAGGGCCCTACAATGAGCAGTTCTTC. Encoded protein: CSVEGPLTGTGPYNEQFF.

V and J are TRBV5-1 and TRBJ2-5; TRBD2 aligns across 10 bases. Germline values: CDR1 SGHRS, CDR2 YFSETQ. Trimming cost V 3 bases and J 4 bases; bases outside gene matches: 3. This CDR3 has 14 residues. The CDR3 region has the DNA TGCGCCAGCAGCTGGGGGACTAGCGCAGAGACCCAGTACTTC. Translation: CASSWGTSAETQYF. Supplemented by reference TRBV5-1 and TRBJ2-5, the full variable domain reads KAGVTQTPRYLIKTRGQQVTLSCSPISGHRSVSWYQQTPGQGLQFLFEYFSETQRNKGNFPGRFSGRQFSNSRSEMNVSTLELGDSALYLCASSWGTSAETQYFGPGTRLLVL.

The rearrangement uses TRBV5-5 and TRBJ1-1; D is ambiguous. Trimming stripped 4 bases from V and 5 bases from J, with 9 bases between. Per germline, CDR1 SGHKS and CDR2 YYEKEE (reference sequence). The CDR3 sequence is 12 residues long. CDR3: CASSAGGTEAFF. DNA for the CDR3: TGTGCCAGCAGCGCCGGCGGTACTGAAGCTTTCTTT.

This chain links TRBV9 with TRBJ1-1; 10 nucleotides agree with TRBD1. From germline, CDR1 is SGDLS and CDR2 YYNGEE. V lost 2 bases and J lost 2; bases outside the gene matches: 15. The CDR3 spans 19 residues. The CDR3 DNA reads as TGTGCCAGCAGCGTTTCCTCACTCTCTCGGGACAGGGGCAACACTGAAGCTTTCTTT. Its translation is CASSVSSLSRDRGNTEAFF.

The rearrangement uses TRBV5-4 and TRBJ2-5; 16 bases line up with TRBD2. The CDR3 spans 17 residues. With 1 base clipped from V and 2 bases from J, the junction kept 2 bases outside the gene matches. From germline, CDR1 is SGHNT and CDR2 YYREEE (reference sequence). The CDR3 region is CASSLMGLAGGQETQYF. DNA of the CDR3: TGTGCCAGCAGCTTGATGGGACTAGCGGGGGGGCAAGAGACCCAGTACTTC.

The V and J genes are TRBV18 and TRBJ2-2; D is perhaps TRBD1 (6 bases). The length of the CDR3 is 14 residues. The germline V gene encodes CDR1 KGHSH and CDR2 LQKENI. V lost 6 bases, J lost 7 bases, and 15 bases lay in between. In nucleotides, the CDR3 is TGTGCCAGCTCGATGGGGGCGTGGAACGGGGAGCTGTTTTTT. Amino acids: CASSMGAWNGELFF.

V and J are TRBV29-1 and TRBJ2-5; 7 positions agree with TRBD1. The CDR3 length is 13 residues. Germline values: CDR1 SQVTM, CDR2 ANQGSEA. V trimming: 4 bases; J trimming: 2 bases; junction bases outside the gene matches: 4. In DNA form, the CDR3 reads TGCAGCGTTGGGACAGGACCTCAAGAGACCCAGTACTTC. This gives the protein CSVGTGPQETQYF. The full variable domain, its missing parts supplied by reference TRBV29-1 and TRBJ2-5, is SAVISQKPSRDICQRGTSLTIQCQVDSQVTMMFWYRQQPGQSLTLIATANQGSEATYESGFVIDKFPISRPNLTFSTLTVSNMSPEDSSIYLCSVGTGPQETQYFGPGTRLLVL.

The V gene is TRBV27, the J gene TRBJ2-3, with a tentative D call TRBD2 (6 bases). The CDR3 sequence is 16 residues long. The V end was cut by 6 bases, the J end by 2 bases, with 18 bases between. The V gene's germline CDR1 is MNHEY and CDR2 SMNVEV (reference sequence). Here the CDR3 reads CASSSRGGLDTDTQYF. The CDR3 DNA follows: TGTGCCAGCAGCTCCCGTGGGGGACTTGACACAGATACGCAGTATTTT.

This rearrangement joins TRBV19 to TRBJ2-1; TRBD2 agrees at 10 bases. Trimming at V came to 8 bases and at J to 1 base, leaving 11 bases not matched to a gene. The CDR3 loop spans 17 amino acids. Germline CDR1 reads LNHDA; CDR2 reads SQIVND (reference sequence). In DNA, the CDR3 is TGTGCCAGTGGCACCCCGGGACTAGCGTCGTCCTACAATGAGCAGTTCTTC. Protein: CASGTPGLASSYNEQFF.

CDR3 nucleotide sequence: TGTGCCAGTAGTTCGACAGCGCGCTCTGGAAACACCATATATTTT. Its translation is CASSSTARSGNTIYF. This chain uses TRBV19 with TRBJ1-3; weak D call: TRBD1 (5 bases). The CDR3 contains 15 residues. Deletions cut 5 bases from V and 0 bases from J, with 11 bases between. Germline CDR1 LNHDA, CDR2 SQIVND (reference sequence).

The V and J genes are TRBV4-2 and TRBJ1-2; 7 nucleotides agree with TRBD1. Trimming removed 4 bases from V and 5 bases from J; junction bases left unmatched: 10. CDR1 and CDR2 (germline): LGHNA, YNFKEQ. The CDR3 covers 15 residues. Written as DNA, the CDR3 is TGTGCCAGCAGCCCTCCGGGACAGATGGCGTATGGCTACACCTTC. It codes for CASSPPGQMAYGYTF.

The chain's CDR3 is CASSSTQGAEAFF. CDR3 in DNA: TGTGCCAGCAGTTCTACACAGGGGGCTGAAGCTTTCTTT. The chain combines TRBV27 with TRBJ1-1, with TRBD1 matching 8 bases. The CDR3 runs 13 residues. Trimming took 4 bases from V and 6 from J; bases not matched to a gene: 4. Germline V gene data show CDR1 as MNHEY and CDR2 as SMNVEV (reference sequence).

There are a few counts of this clone. The chain joins TRBV7-3 to TRBJ2-2; 7 positions match TRBD2. The germline gives CDR1 SGHTA, CDR2 FQGTGA. V lost 4 bases to trimming and J lost 1 base; unmatched junction nucleotides: 3. There are 15 residues in the CDR3. As DNA, the CDR3 is TGTGCCAGCAGCTCGCAGCGGGGGAACACCGGGGAGCTGTTTTTT. Translated: CASSSQRGNTGELFF.